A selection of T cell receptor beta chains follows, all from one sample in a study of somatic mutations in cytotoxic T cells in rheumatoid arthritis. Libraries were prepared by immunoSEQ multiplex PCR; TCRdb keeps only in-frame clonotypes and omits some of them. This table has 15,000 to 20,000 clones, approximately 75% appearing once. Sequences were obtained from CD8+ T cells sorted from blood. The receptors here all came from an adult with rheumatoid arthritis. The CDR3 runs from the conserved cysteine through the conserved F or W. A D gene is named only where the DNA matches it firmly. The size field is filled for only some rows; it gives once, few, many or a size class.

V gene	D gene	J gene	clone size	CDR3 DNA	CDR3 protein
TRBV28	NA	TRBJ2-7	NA	TGTGCCAGCAGTCCTAGAGTCAGCTCCTACGAGCAGTACTTC	CASSPRVSSYEQYF
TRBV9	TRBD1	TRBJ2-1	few	TGTGCCAGCAGCGACGACAGGGGACTTTACAATGAGCAGTTCTTC	CASSDDRGLYNEQFF
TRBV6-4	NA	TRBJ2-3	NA	TGTGCCAGCAGTGACGGGGGGGCCTCAGATACGCAGTATTTT	CASSDGGASDTQYF
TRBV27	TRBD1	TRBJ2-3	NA	TGTGCCAGCAGTCTGGGGACAGGGGGCGCAGATACGCAGTATTTT	CASSLGTGGADTQYF
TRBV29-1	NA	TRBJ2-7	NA	TGCAGCGTTGAAGCAGGGGTCGAGCAGTACTTC	CSVEAGVEQYF
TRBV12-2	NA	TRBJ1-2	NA	TGTGCAAGTGGGGCAGCCGGGGGCTATGGCTACACCTTC	CASGAAGGYGYTF
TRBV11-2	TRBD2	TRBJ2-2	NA	TGTGCCAGCGGGAGGGCCGGGAACGGGGAGCTGTTTTTT	CASGRAGNGELFF
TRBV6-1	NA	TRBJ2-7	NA	TGTGCCAGCAGTGAGGGAGGGATTCTTCACAGGGACTACTACGAGCAGTACTTC	CASSEGGILHRDYYEQYF
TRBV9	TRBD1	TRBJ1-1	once	TGTGCCAGCAGCGACCGGGACAGGGCAGGAACGGCTTTCTTT	CASSDRDRAGTAFF
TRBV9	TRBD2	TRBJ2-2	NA	TGTGCCAGCAGCCCACCTAGCGGCAAGTTGGACACCGGGGAGCTGTTTTTT	CASSPPSGKLDTGELFF
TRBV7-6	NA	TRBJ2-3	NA	TGTGCCAGCAGCTTAGCTGTAGCGGCTAGCACAGATACGCAGTATTTT	CASSLAVAASTDTQYF
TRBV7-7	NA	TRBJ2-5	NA	TGTGCTAGCAGCTCCGACATAGAAGAGACCCAGTACTTC	CASSSDIEETQYF
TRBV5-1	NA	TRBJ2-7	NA	TGCGCCAGTTACGCCAGGGCCCGCGAGCAGTACTTC	CASYARAREQYF
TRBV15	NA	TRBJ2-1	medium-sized	TGTGCCACCAGCATCTCCTCAGGGACCCTCGGATACAATGAGCAGTTCTTC	CATSISSGTLGYNEQFF
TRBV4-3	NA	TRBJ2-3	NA	TGCGCCAGCAGCCTCTTCTCGAAGAGCACAGATACGCAGTATTTT	CASSLFSKSTDTQYF
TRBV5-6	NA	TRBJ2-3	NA	TGTGCCAGCAGCTTGTCCCCGGGGAGCACAGATACGCAGTATTTT	CASSLSPGSTDTQYF
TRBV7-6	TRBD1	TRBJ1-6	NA	TGTGCCAGCAGGGGACAGGGGGATAATTCACCCCTCCACTTT	CASRGQGDNSPLHF
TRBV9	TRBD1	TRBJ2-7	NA	TGTGCCAGCAGCGTAGCTCCGACAGGGGCCTACGAGCAGTACTTC	CASSVAPTGAYEQYF
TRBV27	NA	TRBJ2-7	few	TGTGCCAGCAGTTTAAGCCCGCTTTATGAGCAGTACTTC	CASSLSPLYEQYF
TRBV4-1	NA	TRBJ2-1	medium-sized	TGCGCCAGCAGCCACCCCGGCGCTAATGAGCAGTTCTTC	CASSHPGANEQFF
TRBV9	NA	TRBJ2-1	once	TGTGCCAGCAGCGTTAGAGGGCTATCGGATGAGCAGTTCTTC	CASSVRGLSDEQFF
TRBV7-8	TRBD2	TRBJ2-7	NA	TGTGCCAGCAGACCAGGGACTAGCGGCTCCTACGAGCAGTACTTC	CASRPGTSGSYEQYF
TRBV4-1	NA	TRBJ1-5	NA	TGCGCCAGCAGCCAAATGCCGGGGGGGACTCAGCCCCAGCATTTT	CASSQMPGGTQPQHF
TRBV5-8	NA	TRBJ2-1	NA	TGTGCCAGCAGCTTCGACGGACAATCCTACAATGAGCAGTTCTTC	CASSFDGQSYNEQFF
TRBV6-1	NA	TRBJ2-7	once	TGTGCCAGCAGTGAAAGGGCAGGGGACTACGAGCAGTACTTC	CASSERAGDYEQYF
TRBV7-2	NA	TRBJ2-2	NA	TGTGCCAGCAGCTTAAGCTCCGGGGAGCTGTTTTTT	CASSLSSGELFF
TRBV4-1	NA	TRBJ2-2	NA	TGCGCCAGCAGCCAGGATACAGAGGAGGGGAGGAACACCGGGGAGCTGTTTTTT	CASSQDTEEGRNTGELFF
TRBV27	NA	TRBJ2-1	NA	TGTGCCAGCAGTCCCTCAGGGTTCAATGAGCAGTTCTTC	CASSPSGFNEQFF